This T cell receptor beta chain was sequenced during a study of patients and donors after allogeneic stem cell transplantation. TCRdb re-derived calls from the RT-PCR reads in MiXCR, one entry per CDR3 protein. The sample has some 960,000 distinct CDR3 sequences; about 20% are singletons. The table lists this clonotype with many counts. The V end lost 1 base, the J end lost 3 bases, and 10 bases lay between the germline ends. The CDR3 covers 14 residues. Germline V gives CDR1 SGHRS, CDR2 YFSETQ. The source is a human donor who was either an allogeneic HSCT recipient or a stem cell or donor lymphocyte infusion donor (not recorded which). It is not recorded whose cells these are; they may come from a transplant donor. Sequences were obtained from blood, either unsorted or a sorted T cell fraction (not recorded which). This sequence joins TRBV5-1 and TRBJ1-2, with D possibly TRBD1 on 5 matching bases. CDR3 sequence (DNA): TGCGCCAGCAGCTTGCAGGGACCCTACTATGGCTACACCTTC. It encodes CASSLQGPYYGYTF.